A selection of T cell receptor beta chains follows, all from one sample in a study of patients and donors after allogeneic stem cell transplantation. From the RT-PCR reads, TCRdb called clonotypes with MiXCR, one entry per CDR3 protein. The data hold under 95,000 distinct CDR3 sequences, with 4% to 5% observed a single time. Sequencing was done on a sample of blood, either unsorted or a sorted T cell fraction (not recorded which). Receptors were obtained from a human donor who was either an allogeneic HSCT recipient or a stem cell or donor lymphocyte infusion donor (not recorded which). It is not recorded whose cells these are; they may come from a transplant donor. The conserved cysteine and the conserved F or W are not part of the CDR3 here. Where a row states a size, it is once, few, many or the class of an expanded clone; other rows omit it.

>many|TRBV21-1|TRBJ2-7
ARVFRDRQHQDYEQY
>many|TRBV28|TRBJ1-1
ASSLSAPAEAF
>many|TRBV20-1|TRBJ1-1
SARDWEGTEAF
>.|TRBV20-1|TRBJ2-5
SARDSMAGRQETQY
>many|TRBV28|TRBJ2-7
ASSWAGSATSYEQY
>.|TRBV20-1|TRBJ2-1
SARARTSGLNEQF
>many|TRBV11-2|TRBJ1-3
ASSLARGRSSGNTIY
>many|TRBV3-1|TRBJ1-6
ASSQDLVQASSYNSPLH
>many|TRBV7-2|TRBJ2-2
ASSFSGTRIGELF
>few|TRBV21-1|TRBJ2-6
ASSKFQGVVVGANVLT
>many|TRBV7-2|TRBJ2-7
ASSWTVRSYEQY
>many|TRBV5-1|TRBJ1-2
ASSFSPGQGAFYGYT
>few|TRBV20-1|TRBJ1-1
GAGGGLHTEAF
>many|TRBV7-6|TRBJ2-1
ASSSSGGGMSYNEQF
>many|TRBV7-9|TRBJ2-3
ASSNTPTDTQY
>many|TRBV11-3|TRBJ2-2
ASTPGQGDTGELF
>many|TRBV27|TRBJ2-5
ASRVDLAGETQY
>.|TRBV20-1|TRBJ2-5
SAVKWGAGETQY
>.|TRBV6-2/TRBV6-3|TRBJ2-3
ASRTSTDTQY
>many|TRBV7-8|TRBJ2-2
ASSLVDTGELF
>.|TRBV20-1|TRBJ1-2
RPGTDYGYT
>.|TRBV14|TRBJ1-6
ASSPPPRTGGIRPPLH
>many|TRBV6-2/TRBV6-3|TRBJ2-5
ASSYSRTRKETQY
>many|TRBV7-9|TRBJ1-2
ASSLDVGYT
>medium-sized|TRBV7-9|TRBJ2-5
ASSFPFGNLEETQY
>few|TRBV6-1|TRBJ1-5
ASSEAGLPDQPQH
>.|TRBV19|TRBJ2-5
ASSIERGRQETQY
>many|TRBV7-3|TRBJ1-6
ASSPQGRNSPLH
>.|TRBV18|TRBJ1-5
ASSPPTGASNQPQH
>.|TRBV6-1|TRBJ2-7
ASSEGGLRTAAYEQY
>few|TRBV28|TRBJ1-2
ASTLGTAYGYT
>.|TRBV6-5|TRBJ2-7
ASSYGTGGTYEQY
>few|TRBV2|TRBJ1-4
ASKDSRNEKLF
>.|TRBV11-3|TRBJ1-2
ASSSDQGARGYT
>many|TRBV6-1|TRBJ1-2
ASSQQGGGHGYT
>.|TRBV15|TRBJ2-1
ATSRGLAGDDNEQF
>many|TRBV5-4|TRBJ1-2
ASSKQDNYGYT
>many|TRBV20-1|TRBJ2-2
GSRVEAGELF
>few|TRBV7-9|TRBJ2-1
ASTRYNEQF
>few|TRBV30|TRBJ1-2
AWSPQGGSRVYGYT
>many|TRBV5-6|TRBJ2-3
ASSLTNRERVDTQY
>many|TRBV5-5|TRBJ2-5
ASSRRTSGGVQETQY
>.|TRBV7-3|TRBJ2-1
ASGERGGLNEQF
>many|TRBV3-1|TRBJ1-2
ASSRTGEDGYT
>many|TRBV29-1|TRBJ2-3
SVEERTRVNTDTQY
>many|TRBV3-1|TRBJ2-4
ASSQGIGQENIQY
>few|TRBV28|TRBJ1-2
ASSSRQKANYGYT
>many|TRBV2|TRBJ1-5
ASMRGAGQPQH
>medium-sized|TRBV7-6|TRBJ2-1
ASSLGYGRGLTSSYNEQF
>many|TRBV11-2|TRBJ1-1
ASSADGVEAF
>many|TRBV11-1|TRBJ1-2
ASSFGRFDGYT
>many|TRBV7-9|TRBJ1-2
ASEPGTGGYGYT
>many|TRBV20-1|TRBJ2-1
SSDKADRGNEQF
>many|TRBV20-1|TRBJ2-3
SARDNAGGSTDTQY
>many|TRBV6-5|TRBJ1-2
ASSYPDGDFNYGYT
>.|TRBV7-8|TRBJ2-5
ASSGAGGQETQY
>many|TRBV5-1|TRBJ1-2
ASSSLEGIYGYT
>medium-sized|TRBV4-1|TRBJ2-1
ASSQGLAGANEQF
>many|TRBV12-3/TRBV12-4|TRBJ1-4
ASSGNFGGAANEKLF